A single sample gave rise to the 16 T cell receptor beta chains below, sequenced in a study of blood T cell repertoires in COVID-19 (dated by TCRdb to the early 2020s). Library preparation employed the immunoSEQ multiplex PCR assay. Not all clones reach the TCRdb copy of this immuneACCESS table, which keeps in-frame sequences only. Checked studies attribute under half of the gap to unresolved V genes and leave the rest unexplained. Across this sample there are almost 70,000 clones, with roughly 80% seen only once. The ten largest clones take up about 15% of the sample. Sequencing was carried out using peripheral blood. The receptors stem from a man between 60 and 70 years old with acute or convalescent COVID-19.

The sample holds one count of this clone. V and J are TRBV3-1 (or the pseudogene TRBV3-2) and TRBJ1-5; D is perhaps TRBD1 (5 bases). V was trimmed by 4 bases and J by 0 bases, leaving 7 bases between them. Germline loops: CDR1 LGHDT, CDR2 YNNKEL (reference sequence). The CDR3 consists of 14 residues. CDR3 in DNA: TGTGCCAGCAGCCGGGGGGGTAGCAATCAGCCCCAGCATTTT. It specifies CASSRGGSNQPQHF.

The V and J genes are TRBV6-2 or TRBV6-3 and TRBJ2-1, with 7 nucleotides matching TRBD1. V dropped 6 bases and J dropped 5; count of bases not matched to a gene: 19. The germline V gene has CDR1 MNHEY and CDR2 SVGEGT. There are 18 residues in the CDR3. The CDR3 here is CASSPHKGYRGGDNEQFF. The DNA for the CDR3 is TGTGCCAGCAGCCCCCATAAGGGATACAGGGGCGGTGACAATGAGCAGTTCTTC.

Here the CDR3 reads CASSPRDRRGGEQFF. CDR3 nucleotide sequence: TGTGCCAGCAGCCCCCGGGACAGACGGGGCGGTGAGCAGTTCTTC. The gene calls are TRBV7-2 and TRBJ2-1; 7 bases align to TRBD1. Unmatched junction bases numbered 13, after V lost 5 bases and J lost 9 bases. This CDR3 is 15 amino acids long. Germline lookup yields CDR1 SGHTA and CDR2 FQGNSA.

The CDR3 reads CASSFYRDRVSYEQYF. In DNA form, the CDR3 reads TGTGCCAGCAGCTTCTACCGGGACAGGGTCTCCTACGAGCAGTACTTC. The V call is TRBV7-9, the J call TRBJ2-7; 9 bases fit TRBD1. The CDR3 runs 16 residues. Per the germline V gene, CDR1 is SEHNR and CDR2 is FQNEAQ (reference sequence). V lost 3 bases to trimming and J lost 0 bases; unmatched junction nucleotides: 6. The full variable domain, its missing parts supplied by reference TRBV7-9 and TRBJ2-7, is DTGVSQNPRHKITKRGQNVTFRCDPISEHNRLYWYRQTLGQGPEFLTYFQNEAQLEKSRLLSDRFSAERPKGSFSTLEIQRTEQGDSAMYLCASSFYRDRVSYEQYFGPGTRLTVT.

The CDR3 sequence is CASSPRGLENNEQFF. CDR3 DNA sequence: TGTGCCAGCAGTCCCCGTGGACTAGAAAACAATGAGCAGTTCTTC. This rearrangement joins TRBV7-2 to TRBJ2-1; TRBD2 agrees at 7 bases. The trim removed 6 bases at V and 5 bases at J, leaving 10 bases unmatched. Germline lookup yields CDR1 SGHTA and CDR2 FQGNSA. The CDR3 has 15 residues.

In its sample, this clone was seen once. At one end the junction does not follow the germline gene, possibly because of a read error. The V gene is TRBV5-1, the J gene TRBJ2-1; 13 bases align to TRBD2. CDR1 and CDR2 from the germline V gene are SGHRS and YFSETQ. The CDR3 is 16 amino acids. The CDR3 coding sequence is TGCGCCAGCAGCTTGGTGGGACTAGCGGGGCACAATGAGCAGCTCTTC. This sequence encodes CASSLVGLAGHNEQLF.

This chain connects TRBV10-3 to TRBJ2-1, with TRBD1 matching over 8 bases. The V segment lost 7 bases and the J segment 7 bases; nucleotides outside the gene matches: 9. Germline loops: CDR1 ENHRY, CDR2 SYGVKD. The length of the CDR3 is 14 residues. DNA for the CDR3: TGTGCCATCAATTTGGCAGGGGGCTCGAATGAGCAGTTCTTC. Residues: CAINLAGGSNEQFF.

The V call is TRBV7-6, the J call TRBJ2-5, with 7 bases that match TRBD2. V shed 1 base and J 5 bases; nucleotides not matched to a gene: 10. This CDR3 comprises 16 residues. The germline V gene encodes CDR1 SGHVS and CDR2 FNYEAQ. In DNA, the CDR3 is TGTGCCAGCAGCTTAGTCCCGACTAGGGAGGGGGAGACCCAGTACTTC. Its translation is CASSLVPTREGETQYF.

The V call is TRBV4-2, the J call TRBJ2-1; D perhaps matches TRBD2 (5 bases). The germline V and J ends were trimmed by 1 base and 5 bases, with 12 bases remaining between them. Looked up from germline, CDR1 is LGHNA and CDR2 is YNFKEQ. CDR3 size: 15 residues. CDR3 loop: CASSQGVREDNEQFF. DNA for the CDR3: TGTGCCAGCAGCCAAGGGGTCCGGGAAGACAATGAGCAGTTCTTC.

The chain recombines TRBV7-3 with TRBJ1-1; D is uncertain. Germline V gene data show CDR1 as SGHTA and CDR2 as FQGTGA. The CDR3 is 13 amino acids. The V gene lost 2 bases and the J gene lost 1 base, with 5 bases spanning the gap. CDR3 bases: TGTGCCAGCAGCTTATCAGGGAACACTGAAGCTTTCTTT. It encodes CASSLSGNTEAFF.

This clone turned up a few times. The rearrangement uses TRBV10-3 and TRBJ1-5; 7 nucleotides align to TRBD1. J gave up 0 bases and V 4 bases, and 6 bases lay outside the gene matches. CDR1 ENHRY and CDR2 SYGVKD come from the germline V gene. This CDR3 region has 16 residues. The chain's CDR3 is CAISGGTVTSNQPQHF. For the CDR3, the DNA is TGTGCCATCAGTGGGGGGACAGTGACTAGCAATCAGCCCCAGCATTTT.

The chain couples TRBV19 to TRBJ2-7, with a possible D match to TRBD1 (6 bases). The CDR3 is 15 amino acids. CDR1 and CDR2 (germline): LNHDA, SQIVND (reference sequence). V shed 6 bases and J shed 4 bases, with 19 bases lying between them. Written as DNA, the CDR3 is TGTGCCAGTAGGAACAGGGATGCCGGGATGTACGAGCAGTACTTC. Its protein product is CASRNRDAGMYEQYF.

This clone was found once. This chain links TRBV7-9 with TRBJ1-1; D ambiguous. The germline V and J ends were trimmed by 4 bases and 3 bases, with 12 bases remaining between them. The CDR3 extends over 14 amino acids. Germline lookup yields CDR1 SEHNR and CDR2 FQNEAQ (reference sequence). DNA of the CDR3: TGTGCCAGCAGCTCATATCAGGACTACACTGAAGCTTTCTTT. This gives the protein CASSSYQDYTEAFF.

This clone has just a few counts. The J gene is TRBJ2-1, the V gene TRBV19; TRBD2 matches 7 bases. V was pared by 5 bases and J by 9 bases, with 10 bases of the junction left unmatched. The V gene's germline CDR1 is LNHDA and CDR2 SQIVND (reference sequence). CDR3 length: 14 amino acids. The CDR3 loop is CASSSGGSHSEQFF. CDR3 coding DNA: TGTGCCAGTAGTTCCGGGGGGTCGCATAGTGAGCAGTTCTTC.

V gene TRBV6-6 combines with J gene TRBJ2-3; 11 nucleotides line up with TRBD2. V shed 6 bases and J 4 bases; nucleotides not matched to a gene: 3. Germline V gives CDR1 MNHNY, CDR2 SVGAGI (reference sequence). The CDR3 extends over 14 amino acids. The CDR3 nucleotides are TGTGCCAGCAGACCGACTAGCGGGGCAGATACGCAGTATTTT. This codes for CASRPTSGADTQYF.

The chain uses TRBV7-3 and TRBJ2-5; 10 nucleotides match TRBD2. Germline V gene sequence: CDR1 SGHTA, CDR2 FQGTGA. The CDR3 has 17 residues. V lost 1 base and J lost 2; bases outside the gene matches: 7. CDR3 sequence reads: CASSLIGLAGVQETQYF. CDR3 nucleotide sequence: TGTGCCAGCAGCTTAATAGGCCTAGCGGGGGTACAAGAGACCCAGTACTTC.